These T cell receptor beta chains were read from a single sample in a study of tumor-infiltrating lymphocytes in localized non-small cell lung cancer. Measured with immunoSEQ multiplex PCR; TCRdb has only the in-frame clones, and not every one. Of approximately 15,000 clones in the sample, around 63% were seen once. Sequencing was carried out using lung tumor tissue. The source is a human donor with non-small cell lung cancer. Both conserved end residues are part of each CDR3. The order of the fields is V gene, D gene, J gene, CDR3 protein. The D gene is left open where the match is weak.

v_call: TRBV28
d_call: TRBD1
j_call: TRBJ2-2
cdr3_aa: CASTGQGTGELFF

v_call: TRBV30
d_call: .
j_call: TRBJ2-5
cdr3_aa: CAWIKRAGETQYF

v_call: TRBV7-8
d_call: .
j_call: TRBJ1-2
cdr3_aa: CASSLDPGSGYTF

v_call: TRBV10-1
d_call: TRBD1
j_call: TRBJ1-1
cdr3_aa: CASSESMGGQGATEAFF

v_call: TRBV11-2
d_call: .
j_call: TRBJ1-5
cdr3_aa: CASSLNNMAGFNQPQHF

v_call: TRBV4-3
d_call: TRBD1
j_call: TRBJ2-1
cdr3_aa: CASSQQGANDEQFF

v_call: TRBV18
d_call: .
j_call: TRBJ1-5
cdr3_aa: CASSPQYEQPQHF

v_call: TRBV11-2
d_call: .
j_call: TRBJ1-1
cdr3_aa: CASSATGNTEAFF

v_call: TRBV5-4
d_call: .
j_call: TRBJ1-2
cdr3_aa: CASSVRGDGGSGYTF

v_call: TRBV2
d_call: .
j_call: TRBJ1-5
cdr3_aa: CASSETGRGQPQHF

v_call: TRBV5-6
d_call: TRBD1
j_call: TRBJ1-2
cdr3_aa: CASSLAFLGDRTRYGYTF

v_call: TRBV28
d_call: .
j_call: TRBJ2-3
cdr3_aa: CASSFPRGKSADTQYF

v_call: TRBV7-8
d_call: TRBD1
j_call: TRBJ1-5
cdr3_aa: CASSSYRGRSNQPQHF

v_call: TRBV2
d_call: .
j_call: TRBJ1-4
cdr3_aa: CASSDRAGNEKLFF

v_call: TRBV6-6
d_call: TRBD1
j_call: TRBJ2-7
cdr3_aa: CASRGQGSYEQYF

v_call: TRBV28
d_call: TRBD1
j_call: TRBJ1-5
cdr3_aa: CASSLSRGTGQPQHF

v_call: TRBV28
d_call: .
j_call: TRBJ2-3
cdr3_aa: CASSPPAKTQYF

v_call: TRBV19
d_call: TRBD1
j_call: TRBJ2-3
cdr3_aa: CASRDRVADTQYF

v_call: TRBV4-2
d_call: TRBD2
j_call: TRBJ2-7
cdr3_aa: CASSLTGTSGGRYF

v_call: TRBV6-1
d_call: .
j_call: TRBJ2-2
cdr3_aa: CASRPAGRVTGELFF

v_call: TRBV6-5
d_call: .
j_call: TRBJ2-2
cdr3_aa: CASSYDTGELFF

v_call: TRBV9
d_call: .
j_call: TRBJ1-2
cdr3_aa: CASSLTSGGGYTF

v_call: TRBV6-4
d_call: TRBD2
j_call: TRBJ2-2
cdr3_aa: CASSDSSGGANTGELFF

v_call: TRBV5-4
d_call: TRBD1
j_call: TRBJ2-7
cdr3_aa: CASSLPGTGVTHEQYF

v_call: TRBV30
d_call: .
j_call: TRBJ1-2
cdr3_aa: CAWSTGLDYGYTF

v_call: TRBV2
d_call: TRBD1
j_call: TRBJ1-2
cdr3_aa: CASTSTGTAYGYTF

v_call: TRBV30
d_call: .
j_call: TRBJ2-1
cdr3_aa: CAWSVDRPNEQFF

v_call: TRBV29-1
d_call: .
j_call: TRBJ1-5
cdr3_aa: CSAAGGENQPQHF

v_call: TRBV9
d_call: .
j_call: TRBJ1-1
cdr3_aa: CASSPGGGWTEAFF

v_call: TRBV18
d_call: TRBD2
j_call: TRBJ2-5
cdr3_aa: CASSRAGEETQYF

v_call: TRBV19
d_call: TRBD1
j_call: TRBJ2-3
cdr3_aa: CATTQDRGTDTQYF

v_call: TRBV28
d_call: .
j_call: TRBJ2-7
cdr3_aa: CASSFSIFGLSGTSSYEQYF

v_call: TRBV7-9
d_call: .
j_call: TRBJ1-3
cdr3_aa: CASSLYSDSGNTIYF

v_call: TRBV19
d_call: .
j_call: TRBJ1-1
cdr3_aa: CASSRGTHRDTEAFF

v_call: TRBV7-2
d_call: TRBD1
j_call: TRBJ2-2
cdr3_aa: CASSPWGTENTGELFF

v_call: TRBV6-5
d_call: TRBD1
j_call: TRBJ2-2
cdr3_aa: CASSSGQGLGAGELFF

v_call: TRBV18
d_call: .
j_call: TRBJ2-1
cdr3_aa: CASSPPSLSDEQFF

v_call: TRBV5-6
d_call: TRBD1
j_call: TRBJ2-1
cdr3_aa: CASSPGQGYREQFF

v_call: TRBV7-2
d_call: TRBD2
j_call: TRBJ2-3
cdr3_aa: CASSFGTTPTDTQYF

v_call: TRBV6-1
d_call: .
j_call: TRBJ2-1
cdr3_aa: CASGAPAWDEQFF

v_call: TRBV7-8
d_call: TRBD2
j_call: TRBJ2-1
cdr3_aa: CASSWGLAGDNEQFF

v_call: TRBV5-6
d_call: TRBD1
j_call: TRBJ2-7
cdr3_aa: CASSLEGHRGYEQYF

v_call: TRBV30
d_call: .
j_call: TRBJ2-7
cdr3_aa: CAWSAGAIYEQYF

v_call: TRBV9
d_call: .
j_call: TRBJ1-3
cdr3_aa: CASSVGGEGYVDGNTIYF

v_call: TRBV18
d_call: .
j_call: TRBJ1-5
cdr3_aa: CASSPTGNQPQHF

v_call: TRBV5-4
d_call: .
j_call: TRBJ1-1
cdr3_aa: CASSPATRGGDTEAFF

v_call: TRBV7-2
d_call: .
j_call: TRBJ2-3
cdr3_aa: CASRLSPPPSTDTQYF

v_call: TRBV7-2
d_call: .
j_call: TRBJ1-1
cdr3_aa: CASSLVTRTEAFF

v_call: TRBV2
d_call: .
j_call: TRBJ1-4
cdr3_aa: CASSERAGGLGAREKLFF

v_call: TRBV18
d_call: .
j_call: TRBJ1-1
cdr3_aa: CASSLDTLNTEAFF

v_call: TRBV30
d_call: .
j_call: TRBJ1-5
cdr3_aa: CAWSGGDHQPQHF

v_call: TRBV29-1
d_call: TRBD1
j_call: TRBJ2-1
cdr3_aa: CSVEDQTGDFSTDEQFF

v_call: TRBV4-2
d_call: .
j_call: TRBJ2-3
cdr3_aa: CASSQPTTESTDTQYF

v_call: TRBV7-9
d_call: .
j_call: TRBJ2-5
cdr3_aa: CASSLGLDLGWETQYF

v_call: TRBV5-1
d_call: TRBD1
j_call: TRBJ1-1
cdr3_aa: CASSDIQGANTEAFF